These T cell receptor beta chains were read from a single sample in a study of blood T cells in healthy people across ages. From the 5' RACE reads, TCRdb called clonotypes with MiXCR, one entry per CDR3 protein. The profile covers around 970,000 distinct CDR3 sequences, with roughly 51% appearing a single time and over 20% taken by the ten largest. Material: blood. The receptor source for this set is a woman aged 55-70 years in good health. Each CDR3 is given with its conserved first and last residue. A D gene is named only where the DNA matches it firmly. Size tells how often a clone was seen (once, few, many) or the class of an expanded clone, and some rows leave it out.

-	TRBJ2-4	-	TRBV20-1	CSAWGPSKNIQYF	TGCAGTGCCTGGGGTCCATCCAAAAACATTCAGTACTTC
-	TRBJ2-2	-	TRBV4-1	CASSRGYLGDTGELFF	TGCGCCAGCAGCCGAGGGTATTTGGGGGACACCGGGGAGCTGTTTTTT
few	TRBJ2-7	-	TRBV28	CASTPMGVERVQYF	TGTGCCAGCACCCCTATGGGAGTCGAACGGGTGCAGTACTTC
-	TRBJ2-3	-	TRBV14	CASSTQGFSTDTQYF	TGTGCCAGCAGCACACAGGGTTTTAGCACAGATACGCAGTATTTT
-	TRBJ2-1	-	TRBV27	CASSLVWVSEQFF	TGTGCCAGCAGTTTAGTTTGGGTGAGTGAGCAGTTCTTC
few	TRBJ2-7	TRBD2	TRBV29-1	CSAKGWGTSDYEQYF	TGCAGCGCCAAAGGGTGGGGGACTAGCGACTACGAGCAGTACTTC
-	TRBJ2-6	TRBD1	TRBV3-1	CASSQAGQGVTGANVLTF	TGTGCCAGCAGCCAGGCTGGACAGGGGGTTACTGGGGCCAACGTCCTGACTTTC
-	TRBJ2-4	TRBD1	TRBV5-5	CASSLALGQGARGAKNIQYF	TGTGCCAGCAGCTTGGCCCTTGGACAGGGGGCTAGGGGCGCCAAAAACATTCAGTACTTC
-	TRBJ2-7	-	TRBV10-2	CASQKGSSYEQYF	TGCGCCAGCCAGAAGGGTTCCTCCTACGAGCAGTACTTC
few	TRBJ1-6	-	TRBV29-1	CSVRTDENSPLHF	TGCAGCGTTCGTACCGATGAAAATTCACCCCTCCACTTT
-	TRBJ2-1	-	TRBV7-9	CASSLGQGGFREQFF	TGTGCCAGCAGCTTAGGCCAGGGGGGATTCCGGGAGCAGTTCTTC
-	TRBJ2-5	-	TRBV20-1	CSALQETQYF	TGCAGTGCCCTCCAAGAGACCCAGTACTTC
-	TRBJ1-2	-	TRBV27	CASQGKTRWGYGYTF	TGTGCCAGCCAAGGGAAAACCCGTTGGGGATATGGCTACACCTTC
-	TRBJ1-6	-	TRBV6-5	CASSYEPGGGSPLHF	TGTGCCAGCAGTTACGAGCCGGGAGGAGGGTCACCCCTCCACTTT
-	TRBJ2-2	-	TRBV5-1	CASSPSSGVTGELFF	TGCGCCAGCAGCCCCTCCTCTGGGGTTACCGGGGAGCTGTTTTTT
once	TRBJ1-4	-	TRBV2	CARKGVANEKLFF	TGTGCCAGGAAGGGGGTAGCGAATGAAAAACTGTTTTTT
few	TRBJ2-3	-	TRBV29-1	CSVVGRGGTDTQYF	TGCAGCGTTGTGGGCAGGGGTGGGACAGATACGCAGTATTTT
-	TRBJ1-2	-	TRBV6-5	CASRLGHYTEPANYGYTF	TGTGCCAGCAGACTCGGACACTACACCGAGCCGGCTAACTATGGCTACACCTTC
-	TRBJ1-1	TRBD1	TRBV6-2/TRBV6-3	CASSLTPGQSQAFF	TGTGCCAGCAGTCTAACTCCGGGACAGTCCCAAGCTTTCTTT
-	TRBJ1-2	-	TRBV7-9	CASSSPRVYGYTF	TGTGCCAGCAGCTCCCCGCGAGTCTATGGCTACACCTTC
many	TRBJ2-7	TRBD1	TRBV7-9	CASSLTGVEQYF	TGTGCCAGCAGTTTGACAGGGGTCGAGCAGTACTTC
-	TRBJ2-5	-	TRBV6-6	CASSYTTAQIKQYF	TGTGCCAGCAGTTACACGACAGCCCAGATTAAACAGTACTTC
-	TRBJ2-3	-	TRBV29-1	CSVQGPDTQYF	TGCAGCGTGCAGGGACCAGATACGCAGTATTTT
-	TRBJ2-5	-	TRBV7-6	CASSLAYSRETQYF	TGTGCCAGCAGCTTAGCCTACAGCCGGGAGACCCAGTACTTC
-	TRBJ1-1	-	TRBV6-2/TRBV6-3	CASSAQGTTEAFF	TGTGCCAGCAGTGCCCAGGGAACGACTGAAGCTTTCTTT
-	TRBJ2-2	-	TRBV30	CAHDRRNTGELFF	TGTGCCCATGACAGGAGGAACACCGGGGAGCTGTTTTTT
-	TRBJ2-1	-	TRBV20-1	CSARDMSRGTATYNEQFF	TGCAGTGCTAGAGATATGTCCCGCGGGACTGCTACTTACAATGAGCAGTTCTTC
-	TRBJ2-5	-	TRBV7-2	CASSSLGGPYEQYF	TGTGCCAGCAGTTCACTTGGGGGGCCCTACGAGCAGTACTTT
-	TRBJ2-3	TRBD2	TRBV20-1	CSARGLLAGVADTQYF	TGCAGTGCTAGAGGTCTGCTAGCGGGAGTCGCAGATACGCAGTATTTT
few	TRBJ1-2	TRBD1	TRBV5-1	CASSLVGQGLNGYTF	TGCGCCAGCAGCTTGGTGGGACAGGGATTGAATGGCTACACCTTC
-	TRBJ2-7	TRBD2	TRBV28	CATTPGTSGTYEQYF	TGTGCCACCACCCCCGGGACTAGCGGCACCTACGAGCAGTACTTC
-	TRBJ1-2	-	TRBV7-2	CASSLYSAGGGYGYTF	TGTGCCAGCAGCTTATACTCGGCAGGCGGGGGCTATGGCTACACCTTC
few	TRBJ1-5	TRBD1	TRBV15	CATSRDLNRGGNQPQHF	TGTGCCACCAGCAGAGATCTAAACAGGGGAGGCAATCAGCCCCAGCATTTT
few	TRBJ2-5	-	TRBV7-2	CASSLAAGPRETQYF	TGTGCCAGCAGCTTAGCGGCAGGCCCCCGAGAGACCCAGTACTTC
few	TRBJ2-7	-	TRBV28	CASSLWHRAGPEQYF	TGTGCCAGCAGTTTATGGCACAGGGCGGGACCCGAGCAGTACTTC
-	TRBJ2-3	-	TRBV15	CATGVAGIADTQYF	TGTGCCACTGGAGTGGCGGGCATTGCAGATACGCAGTATTTT
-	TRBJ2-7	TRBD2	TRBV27	CASRDLAGGYNEQYF	TGTGCCAGCAGAGATCTAGCGGGAGGTTACAATGAGCAGTACTTC
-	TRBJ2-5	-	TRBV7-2	CASSLAYSQGETQYF	TGTGCCAGCAGCTTAGCGTACTCCCAGGGCGAGACCCAGTACTTC
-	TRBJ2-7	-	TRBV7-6	CASSSNPLTAISSYEQYF	TGTGCCAGCAGCTCTAATCCCCTAACAGCGATAAGCTCCTACGAGCAGTACTTC
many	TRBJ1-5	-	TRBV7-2	CASSPGGGNQPQHF	TGTGCCAGCAGCCCCGGGGGAGGCAATCAGCCCCAGCATTTT
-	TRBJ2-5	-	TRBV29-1	CSVELTGGWAQYF	TGCAGCGTTGAATTGACGGGGGGCTGGGCCCAGTACTTC
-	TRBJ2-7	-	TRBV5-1	CASRSGDEQYF	TGCGCCAGCAGATCTGGGGACGAGCAGTACTTC
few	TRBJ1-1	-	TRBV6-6	CASRTGQQNTEAFF	TGTGCCAGCAGGACCGGACAGCAGAACACTGAAGCTTTCTTT
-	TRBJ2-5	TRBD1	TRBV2	CASSERGTGRRKTQYF	TGTGCCAGCAGTGAAAGGGGGACAGGGCGTCGGAAGACCCAGTACTTC
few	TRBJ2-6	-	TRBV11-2	CASSRGQVSGANVLTF	TGTGCCAGCAGTAGGGGACAAGTCTCTGGGGCCAACGTCCTGACTTTC
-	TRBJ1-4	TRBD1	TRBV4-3	CASSQDYRVGTGDEKLFF	TGCGCCAGCAGCCAAGATTACAGGGTCGGGACAGGGGATGAAAAACTGTTTTTT
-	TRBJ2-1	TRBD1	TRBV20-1	CSATGQASSYNEQFF	TGCAGTGCTACCGGACAGGCTAGCTCCTACAATGAGCAGTTCTTC
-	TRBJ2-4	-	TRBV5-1	CASSRAGVENIQYF	TGCGCCAGCAGTAGGGCAGGGGTGGAAAACATTCAGTACTTC
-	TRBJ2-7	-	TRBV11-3	CASSLDASNYEQYF	TGTGCCAGCAGCTTAGACGCGAGTAATTACGAGCAGTACTTC
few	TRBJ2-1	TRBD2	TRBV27	CASSLTSGSPYNEQFF	TGTGCCAGCAGTTTAACTAGCGGGAGTCCCTACAATGAGCAGTTCTTC